Listed here is a single T cell receptor beta chain. The CDR3 length is 15 residues. CDR1 is MDHEN, CDR2 SYDVKM, per germline. Unmatched junction bases numbered 5, after V lost 4 bases and J lost 5 bases. These data originate in a study of blood T cell repertoires in COVID-19. In the source study's methods: How many nucleated cells were present was estimated from reference gene primer amplification. Profiling relied on immunoSEQ multiplex PCR, and the TCRdb table lists in-frame clones only, not all of them. V and J calls and clone size come straight from that table; D and trimming were deduced from the DNA. The table includes about 120,000 clones, 70% to 90% detected once.

The clonotype was recovered from a man between 60 and 75 years old with acute or convalescent COVID-19. The chain is built from TRBV28 and TRBJ2-2; 9 bases match TRBD2. Sequencing was performed on peripheral blood. This CDR3 reads CASSSGLAWTGELFF. The CDR3 coding sequence is TGTGCCAGCAGTTCCGGACTAGCGTGGACCGGGGAGCTGTTTTTT.